A single sample is the source of the 29 T cell receptor beta chains below, sequenced in a study of blood T cell repertoires in COVID-19 (dated by TCRdb to between 2020 and 2021). The library was produced with the immunoSEQ multiplex PCR assay. The table comes from immuneACCESS by way of TCRdb, which keeps in-frame sequences with V and J called. Part of the clones is missing from these tables; in studies checked, under half for an unresolved V gene and the rest for unknown reasons. In all, the sample holds some 350,000 clones, and roughly 89% of those were seen once. 6.5% to 8% of the sample rests with the top ten. Sequencing input: peripheral blood. All receptors derive from a man between 18 and 29 years old with active or convalescent COVID-19.

V is TRBV5-5 and J is TRBJ1-1; tentative D call: TRBD1 (5 bases). Deletions cut 1 base from V and 1 base from J, with 11 bases between. Germline V gene lookup returns CDR1 SGHKS and CDR2 YYEKEE (reference sequence). The CDR3 has 15 residues. For the CDR3, the DNA is TGTGCCAGCAGCTTGACCACAGGCTCGAACACTGAAGCTTTCTTT. It translates to CASSLTTGSNTEAFF.

J is TRBJ1-2 and V is TRBV6-5; D is uncertain. V was shortened by 4 bases and J by 4 bases, with 4 bases between the two germline ends. The CDR3 has 11 residues. Germline V gives CDR1 MNHEY, CDR2 SVGAGI. Here the CDR3 DNA reads TGTGCCAGCAGTTCCTTCTATGGCTACACCTTC. Amino acids: CASSSFYGYTF.

This sequence joins TRBV2 and TRBJ2-2; D is unresolved. V was cut by 3 bases and J by 2 bases, with 7 bases left in between. CDR1 and CDR2 from the germline V gene are SNHLY and FYNNEI. CDR3 length: 14 amino acids. CDR3 nucleotide sequence: TGTGCCAGCAGTGAGGCAGGCAACACCGGGGAGCTGTTTTTT. Translation: CASSEAGNTGELFF.

This chain joins TRBV7-2 and TRBJ2-1; the match to TRBD1 covers 10 bases. J gave up 6 bases and V 5 bases, and 10 bases lay outside the gene matches. The length of the CDR3 is 16 residues. CDR1 and CDR2 (germline): SGHTA, FQGNSA. CDR3 residues: CASSTSGTGASNEQFF. The CDR3 DNA reads as TGTGCCAGCAGCACCTCCGGGACAGGGGCTTCCAATGAGCAGTTCTTC.

The V gene is TRBV6-5, the J gene TRBJ2-7; D possibly corresponds to TRBD1 (6 bases). The germline V and J ends were trimmed by 7 bases and 2 bases, with 12 bases remaining between them. Germline loops: CDR1 MNHEY, CDR2 SVGAGI. This CDR3 is 13 amino acids long. The CDR3 loop is CASNYDRTYEQYF. The CDR3, as DNA: TGTGCCAGCAACTATGACAGGACCTACGAGCAGTACTTC.

The chain is built from TRBV27 and TRBJ2-7, with TRBD2 identical over 9 bases. Germline CDR1 reads MNHEY; CDR2 reads SMNVEV (reference sequence). The CDR3 consists of 14 residues. V was clipped by 7 bases and J by 5 bases; unmatched bases: 9. The CDR3 DNA is TGTGCCAGCAATCCTTTAGCGGGAGTCGACGAGCAGTACTTC. Protein product: CASNPLAGVDEQYF.

This clone was seen a few times. The chain links TRBV18 to TRBJ2-1, with 8 bases matching TRBD2. The CDR3 has 15 residues. Unmatched junction bases numbered 11, after V lost 6 bases and J lost 7 bases. Germline assignment: CDR1 KGHSH and CDR2 LQKENI. The CDR3 coding sequence is TGTGCCAGCTCCATCCGCGGGAGGCAACGGAATGAGCAGTTCTTC. Translating gives CASSIRGRQRNEQFF. The complete variable domain, with remaining parts taken from reference TRBV18 and TRBJ2-1, reads NAGVMQNPRHLVRRRGQEARLRCSPMKGHSHVYWYRQLPEEGLKFMVYLQKENIIDESGMPKERFSAEFPKEGPSILRIQQVVRGDSAAYFCASSIRGRQRNEQFFGPGTRLTVL.

The chain carries TRBV15 and TRBJ2-7, with a tentative D call TRBD1 (8 bases). CDR3 length: 17 residues. V was shortened by 5 bases and J by 2 bases, with 22 bases between the two germline ends. Germline CDR1 is LNHNV and CDR2 is YYDKDF (reference sequence). CDR3 loop: CATSGDQNRGGTYEQYF. The CDR3 bases are TGTGCCACCAGCGGCGACCAGAACAGGGGGGGGACCTACGAGCAGTACTTC.

The rearrangement joins TRBV30 to TRBJ2-5; tentative D call: TRBD1 (6 bases). The CDR3 length is 14 residues. Trimming removed 2 bases at V and 2 bases at J, with 12 bases between. In germline, CDR1 is GTSNPN, CDR2 SVGIG (reference sequence). This CDR3 is CAWSTDRRQETQYF. Written as DNA, the CDR3 is TGTGCCTGGAGTACTGACAGGCGTCAAGAGACCCAGTACTTC.

Turning to this clone: The junction departs from the called germline gene at one end, perhaps through a read error. The genes are TRBV7-7 and TRBJ2-2; 7 bases match TRBD2. The CDR3 has 14 amino acids. The germline CDR1 and CDR2 sequences are SSHAT and FNYEAQ (reference sequence). Here the CDR3 reads CASSLTSVTGELFF. The CDR3 bases are TGTGCTAGCAGCTTAACTAGCGTCACCGGGGAGCTGTTTTTT. The variable domain in full, completed from reference TRBV7-7 and TRBJ2-2, reads GAGVSQSPRYKVTKRGQDVTLRCDPISSHATLYWYQQALGQGPEFLTYFNYEAQPDKSGLPSDRFSAERPEGSISTLTIQRTEQRDSAMYRCASSLTSVTGELFFGEGSRLTVL.

V usage is TRBV7-9 and J usage is TRBJ1-5; TRBD1 aligns across 7 bases. This CDR3 is built from 15 residues. The germline V gene has CDR1 SEHNR and CDR2 FQNEAQ (reference sequence). V lost 4 bases to trimming and J lost 5 bases; unmatched junction nucleotides: 8. This chain's CDR3 is CASSSGQQWDQPQHF. The CDR3 coding sequence is TGTGCCAGCAGCTCGGGACAGCAATGGGATCAGCCCCAGCATTTT.

The V gene is TRBV6-2 or TRBV6-3, the J gene TRBJ1-1, with no clear D. CDR1 is MNHEY, CDR2 SVGEGT, per germline. The CDR3 totals 12 residues. V gave up 2 bases and J gave up 11 bases, with 12 bases separating them. The CDR3 region is CASSYPGSLAFF. The CDR3 DNA sequence: TGTGCCAGCAGTTACCCAGGTTCTTTGGCTTTCTTT.

The rearrangement uses TRBV5-1 and TRBJ2-3, with TRBD1 matching over 7 bases. Germline trimming cut 3 bases from V and 2 bases from J; bases unmatched to any gene: 6. CDR3 length: 15 residues. CDR1 and CDR2 (germline): SGHRS, YFSETQ. CDR3 DNA sequence: TGCGCCAGCAGCTCGGGACAGAGCTACACAGATACGCAGTATTTT. Translated: CASSSGQSYTDTQYF. Combining the CDR3 with reference TRBV5-1 and TRBJ2-3 gives the whole variable domain KAGVTQTPRYLIKTRGQQVTLSCSPISGHRSVSWYQQTPGQGLQFLFEYFSETQRNKGNFPGRFSGRQFSNSRSEMNVSTLELGDSALYLCASSSGQSYTDTQYFGPGTRLTVL.

The chain recombines TRBV20-1 with TRBJ1-5; TRBD1 aligns across 7 bases. Trimming at V came to 3 bases and at J to 6 bases, leaving 14 bases not matched to a gene. Germline lookup yields CDR1 DFQATT and CDR2 SNEGSKA (reference sequence). This CDR3 contains 16 residues. DNA of the CDR3: TGCAGTGCTAGTCCCGTCGACAGGGCCCTCGGTCAGCCCCAGCATTTT. Amino acids: CSASPVDRALGQPQHF.

The chain couples TRBV4-3 to TRBJ2-1, with D perhaps TRBD1 (6 bases). Trimming removed 0 bases at V and 0 bases at J, with 15 bases between. Germline V gene data show CDR1 as LGHNA and CDR2 as YSLEER. The CDR3 consists of 18 residues. CDR3 sequence (DNA): TGCGCCAGCAGCCAAGATACGGCAGGGGCAGACTCCTACAATGAGCAGTTCTTC. Translating it yields CASSQDTAGADSYNEQFF.

This clone appeared a single time. The chain couples TRBV9 to TRBJ2-1, with TRBD2 matching 7 bases. Germline V gene sequence: CDR1 SGDLS, CDR2 YYNGEE. There are 15 residues in the CDR3. Trimming removed 0 bases from V and 4 bases from J; junction bases left unmatched: 4. The CDR3 sequence is CASSVEGLVYNEQFF. The CDR3 DNA follows: TGTGCCAGCAGCGTAGAAGGACTAGTGTACAATGAGCAGTTCTTC.

The chain joins TRBV6-5 to TRBJ1-5; 9 nucleotides align to TRBD1. Looked up from germline, CDR1 is MNHEY and CDR2 is SVGAGI. V was pared by 5 bases and J by 9 bases, with 11 bases of the junction left unmatched. The CDR3 runs 15 residues. CDR3 amino acids: CASSRTTGGLAPQHF. The CDR3 DNA reads as TGTGCCAGCAGTCGAACGACAGGGGGACTCGCGCCCCAGCATTTT.

The J gene is TRBJ2-5, the V gene TRBV15; perhaps TRBD1 as D (7 bases). The CDR3 is made up of 15 amino acids. V was shortened by 5 bases and J by 4 bases, with 17 bases between the two germline ends. The germline V gene encodes CDR1 LNHNV and CDR2 YYDKDF (reference sequence). The CDR3 region has the DNA TGTGCCACCAGCGGAGGAGGGGGCGATGGAGAGACCCAGTACTTC. It is translated as CATSGGGGDGETQYF.

A single count supports this clone. For the CDR3, the DNA is TGTGCCAGCAGCGGGGACAGGGGGCTGAACACTGAAGCTTTCTTT. Translating gives CASSGDRGLNTEAFF. The chain is built from TRBV21-1 and TRBJ1-1; the table names TRBD1, a call not compared with the DNA. TRBV21-1 is designated a pseudogene. This CDR3 comprises 15 residues.

The J gene is TRBJ2-7, the V gene TRBV19; D possibly corresponds to TRBD1 (5 bases). Between the trimmed V and J ends, which lost 3 bases and 3 bases, there was a span of 9 bases. The CDR3 has 13 residues. Germline V CDR1 and CDR2: LNHDA, SQIVND (reference sequence). The DNA for the CDR3 is TGTGCCAGTAGTATCAAGGGGTACTACGAGCAGTACTTC. It yields the protein CASSIKGYYEQYF.

This rearrangement joins TRBV11-2 to TRBJ2-7; 10 nucleotides align to TRBD1. The length of the CDR3 is 15 residues. With V trimmed by 1 base and J by 7 bases, 7 bases remained unmatched. CDR1 SGHAT and CDR2 FQNNGV come from the germline V gene. In DNA, the CDR3 is TGTGCCAGCAGCTTAGCCGGGACAGGGGTGGGGGAGCAGTACTTC. Translation gives CASSLAGTGVGEQYF.

This chain uses TRBV5-8 with TRBJ2-2; possibly TRBD2 for D (5 bases). V lost 4 bases and J lost 7, with 14 bases in between. The germline V gene has CDR1 SGHTS and CDR2 YDEGEE. The CDR3 is 14 residues long. The CDR3 DNA is TGTGCCAGCAGCGTAACTAGTATCGGCGGGGAGCTGTTTTTT. Translating it yields CASSVTSIGGELFF. The full variable domain, with the rest looked up from reference TRBV5-8 and TRBJ2-2, is EAGVTQSPTHLIKTRGQQATLRCSPISGHTSVYWYQQALGLGLQFLLWYDEGEERNRGNFPPRFSGRQFPNYSSELNVNALELEDSALYLCASSVTSIGGELFFGEGSRLTVL.

This chain connects TRBV6-5 to TRBJ2-2, with D hard to call. Trimming removed 6 bases at V and 5 bases at J, with 10 bases between. Germline CDR1 reads MNHEY; CDR2 reads SVGAGI. The CDR3 length is 13 residues. This CDR3 reads CASSPSQTGELFF. As DNA, the CDR3 is TGTGCCAGCAGCCCGAGTCAAACCGGGGAGCTGTTTTTT.

This chain links TRBV7-3 with TRBJ1-1; 9 bases map to TRBD1. Looked up from germline, CDR1 is SGHTA and CDR2 is FQGTGA. Trimming cost V 4 bases and J 4 bases; bases outside gene matches: 10. CDR3 length: 16 amino acids. CDR3 bases: TGTGCCAGCAGCTCGCCCGGGACAGGGAAGGGCACTGAAGCTTTCTTT. Residues: CASSSPGTGKGTEAFF.

The chain combines TRBV11-1 with TRBJ2-5; 11 positions match TRBD2. The V gene end was trimmed by 5 bases and the J gene end by 7 bases; junction bases not matched to a gene: 9. The length of the CDR3 is 15 residues. Germline V gives CDR1 SGHAT, CDR2 FQDESV (reference sequence). The CDR3 DNA is TGTGCCAGCAGCCGCAAGGGACTAGCGGTAGGGACCCAGTACTTC. Translation gives CASSRKGLAVGTQYF.

J is TRBJ1-5 and V is TRBV18, with 7 bases that match TRBD1. The CDR3 is made up of 15 amino acids. Germline loops: CDR1 KGHSH, CDR2 LQKENI. With V trimmed by 3 bases and J by 1 base, 3 bases remained unmatched. The CDR3 is CASSPGTASNQPQHF. The CDR3, as DNA: TGTGCCAGCTCACCGGGGACAGCCAGCAATCAGCCCCAGCATTTT.

The CDR3 protein is CASCLSLDTQYF. In nucleotides, the CDR3 is TGTGCCAGCTGTCTCTCTTTAGATACGCAGTATTTT. The genes are TRBV6-1 and TRBJ2-3; the D is unclear. V was cut by 8 bases and J by 5 bases, with 11 bases left in between. This CDR3 has 12 amino acids. Germline CDR1 and CDR2: MNHNS and SASEGT.

V is TRBV9 and J is TRBJ2-7; 9 bases line up with TRBD1. Per germline, CDR1 SGDLS and CDR2 YYNGEE. V lost 0 bases, J lost 5 bases, and 6 bases stayed unmatched. The CDR3 spans 15 residues. The CDR3 reads CASSVDGTGTDEQYF. The CDR3 nucleotides read TGTGCCAGCAGCGTAGACGGGACAGGGACTGACGAGCAGTACTTC.

The rearrangement uses TRBV15 and TRBJ2-5; TRBD2 agrees at 9 bases. Germline CDR1 is LNHNV and CDR2 is YYDKDF (reference sequence). This CDR3 is 16 amino acids long. The V segment lost 3 bases and the J segment 7 bases; nucleotides outside the gene matches: 12. CDR3 nucleotides: TGTGCCACCAGCAGGCAACTAGCGGGTGGATTGGGGACCCAGTACTTC. Translated: CATSRQLAGGLGTQYF.